This T cell receptor beta chain was identified during a study of T cell repertoires in cytomegalovirus infection. Concerning this clonotype: Its matching antigen is unknown. This may stem from a read error, because a much larger clone lies one nucleotide away.

Study-wide results and limits: Within the response measured ex vivo, HLA-C-restricted CMV-specific TCR beta clonotypes were dominant.

A single record per CDR3 protein comes from TCRdb applying MiXCR to the reads. This sample has approximately 500,000 distinct CDR3 sequences, with around 10% found just once. Material: PBMCs. The clonotype originates from a human donor in good health (CMV status not recorded). Some clones in this sample may be carry-over from other donors' samples.

Here the CDR3 reads CVSSKGLRWEAFF. The CDR3 DNA reads TGTGTCAGTAGTAAGGGACTGCGGTGGGAAGCTTTCTTT. This chain uses TRBV19 with TRBJ1-1; D is perhaps TRBD1 (5 bases). CDR3 length: 13 amino acids. CDR1 and CDR2 from the germline V gene are LNHDA and SQIVND (reference sequence).